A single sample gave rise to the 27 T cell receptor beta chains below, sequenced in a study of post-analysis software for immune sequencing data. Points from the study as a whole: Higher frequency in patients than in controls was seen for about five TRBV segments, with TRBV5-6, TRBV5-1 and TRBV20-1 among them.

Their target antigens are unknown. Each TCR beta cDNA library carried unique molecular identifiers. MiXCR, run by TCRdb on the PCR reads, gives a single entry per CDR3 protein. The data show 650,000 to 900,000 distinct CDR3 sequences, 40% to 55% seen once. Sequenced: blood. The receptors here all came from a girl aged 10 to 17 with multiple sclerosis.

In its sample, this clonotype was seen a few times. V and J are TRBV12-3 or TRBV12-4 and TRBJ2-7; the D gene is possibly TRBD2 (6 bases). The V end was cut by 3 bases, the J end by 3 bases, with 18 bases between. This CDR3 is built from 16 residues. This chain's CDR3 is CASSFIGGAAYYEQYF. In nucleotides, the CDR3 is TGTGCCAGCAGTTTCATAGGAGGGGCCGCCTACTACGAGCAGTACTTC.

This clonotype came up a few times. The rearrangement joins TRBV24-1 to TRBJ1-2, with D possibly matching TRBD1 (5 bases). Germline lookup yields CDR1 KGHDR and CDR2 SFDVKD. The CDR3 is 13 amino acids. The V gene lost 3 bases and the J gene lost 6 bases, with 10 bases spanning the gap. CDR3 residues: CATSDPTGDGYTF. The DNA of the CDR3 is TGTGCCACCAGTGATCCAACGGGGGATGGCTACACCTTC.

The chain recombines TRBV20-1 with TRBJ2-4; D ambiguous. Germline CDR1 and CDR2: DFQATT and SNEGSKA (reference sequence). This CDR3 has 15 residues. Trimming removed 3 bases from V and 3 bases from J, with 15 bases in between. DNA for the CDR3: TGCAGTGCTAGCATTGCACGGCCGGACAAAAACATTCAGTACTTC. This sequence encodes CSASIARPDKNIQYF.

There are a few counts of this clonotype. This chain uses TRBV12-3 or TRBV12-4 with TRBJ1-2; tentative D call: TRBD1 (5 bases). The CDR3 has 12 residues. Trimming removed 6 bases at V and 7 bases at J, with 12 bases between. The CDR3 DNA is TGTGCCAGCAGCCAAAGGGACGGTGGCTACACCTTC. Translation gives CASSQRDGGYTF.

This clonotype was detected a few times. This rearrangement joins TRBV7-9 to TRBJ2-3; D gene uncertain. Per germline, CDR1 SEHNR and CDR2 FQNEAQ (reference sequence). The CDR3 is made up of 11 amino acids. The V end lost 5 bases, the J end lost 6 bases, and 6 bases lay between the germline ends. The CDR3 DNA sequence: TGTGCCAGCAGCCCACTCGATACGCAGTATTTT. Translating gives CASSPLDTQYF.

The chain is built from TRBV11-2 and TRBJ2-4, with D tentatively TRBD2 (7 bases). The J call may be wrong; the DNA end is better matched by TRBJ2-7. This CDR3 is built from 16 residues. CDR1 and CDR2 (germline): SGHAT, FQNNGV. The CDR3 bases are TGTGCCAGCAGCGCGGGCCCTAAGGGGGAGGGGTACGAGCAGTACTTC. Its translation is CASSAGPKGEGYEQYF.

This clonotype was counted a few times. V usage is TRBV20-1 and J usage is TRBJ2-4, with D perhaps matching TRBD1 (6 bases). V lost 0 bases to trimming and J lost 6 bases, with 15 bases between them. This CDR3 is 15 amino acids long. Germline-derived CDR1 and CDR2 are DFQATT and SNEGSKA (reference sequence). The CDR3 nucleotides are TGCAGTGCTAGAGATGGGGCCAGGGGCGGAAACATTCAGTACTTC. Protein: CSARDGARGGNIQYF.

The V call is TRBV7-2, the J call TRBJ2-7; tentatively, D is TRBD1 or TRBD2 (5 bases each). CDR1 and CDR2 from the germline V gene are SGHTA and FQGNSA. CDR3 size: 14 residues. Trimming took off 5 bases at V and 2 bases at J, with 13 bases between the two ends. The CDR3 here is CASSIGDGAYEQYF. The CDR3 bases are TGTGCCAGCAGCATAGGGGACGGAGCCTACGAGCAGTACTTC.

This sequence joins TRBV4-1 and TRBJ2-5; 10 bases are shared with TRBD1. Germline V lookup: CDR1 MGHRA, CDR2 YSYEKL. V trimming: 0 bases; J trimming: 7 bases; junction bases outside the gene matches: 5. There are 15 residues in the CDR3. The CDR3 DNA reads TGCGCCAGCAGCCAAGAGGACAGGGGGATTGGGACCCAGTACTTC. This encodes CASSQEDRGIGTQYF.

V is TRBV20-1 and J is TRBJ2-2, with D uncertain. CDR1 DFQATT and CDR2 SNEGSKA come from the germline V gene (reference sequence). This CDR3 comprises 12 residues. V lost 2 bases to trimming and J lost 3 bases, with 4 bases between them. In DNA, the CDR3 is TGCAGTGCTAGAAGCGACACCGGGGAGCTGTTTTTT. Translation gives CSARSDTGELFF.

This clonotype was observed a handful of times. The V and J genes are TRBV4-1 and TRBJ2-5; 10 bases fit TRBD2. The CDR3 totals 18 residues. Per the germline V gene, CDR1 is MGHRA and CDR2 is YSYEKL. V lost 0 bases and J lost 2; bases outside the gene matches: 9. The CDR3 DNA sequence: TGCGCCAGCAGCCAAGATTCGGGTCTAGCGGGAGCACAAGAGACCCAGTACTTC. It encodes CASSQDSGLAGAQETQYF.

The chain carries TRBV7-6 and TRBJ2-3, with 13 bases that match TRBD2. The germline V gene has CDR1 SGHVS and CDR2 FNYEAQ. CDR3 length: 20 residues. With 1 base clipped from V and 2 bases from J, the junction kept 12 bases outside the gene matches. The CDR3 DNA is TGTGCCAGCAGCTTAGTCCCAGACGGACTAGCGGGGGAGTTCACAGATACGCAGTATTTT. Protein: CASSLVPDGLAGEFTDTQYF.

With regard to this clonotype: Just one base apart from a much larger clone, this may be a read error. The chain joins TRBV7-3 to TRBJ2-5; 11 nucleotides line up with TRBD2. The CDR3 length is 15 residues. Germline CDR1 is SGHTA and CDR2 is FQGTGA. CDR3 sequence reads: CAGSPLAGGIETQYF. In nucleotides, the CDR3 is TGTGCCGGCAGCCCTCTAGCGGGAGGAATAGAGACCCAGTACTTC. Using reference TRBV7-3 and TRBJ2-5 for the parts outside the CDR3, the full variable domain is GAGVSQTPSNKVTEKGKYVELRCDPISGHTALYWYRQSLGQGPEFLIYFQGTGAADDSGLPNDRFFAVRPEGSVSTLKIQRTERGDSAVYLCAGSPLAGGIETQYFGPGTRLLVL.

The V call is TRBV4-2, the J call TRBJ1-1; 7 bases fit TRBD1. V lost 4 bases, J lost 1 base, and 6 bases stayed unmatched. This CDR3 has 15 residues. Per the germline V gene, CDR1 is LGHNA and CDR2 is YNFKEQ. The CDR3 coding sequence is TGTGCCAGCAGCCCATCCGGGGACAGGAACACTGAAGCTTTCTTT. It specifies CASSPSGDRNTEAFF.

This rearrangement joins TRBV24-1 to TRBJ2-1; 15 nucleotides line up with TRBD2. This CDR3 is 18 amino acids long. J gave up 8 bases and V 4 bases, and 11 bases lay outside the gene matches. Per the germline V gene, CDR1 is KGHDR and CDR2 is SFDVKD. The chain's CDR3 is CATSEFRTSGRGRHEQFF. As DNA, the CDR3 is TGTGCCACCAGTGAATTCAGGACTAGCGGGAGGGGGAGGCATGAGCAGTTCTTC.

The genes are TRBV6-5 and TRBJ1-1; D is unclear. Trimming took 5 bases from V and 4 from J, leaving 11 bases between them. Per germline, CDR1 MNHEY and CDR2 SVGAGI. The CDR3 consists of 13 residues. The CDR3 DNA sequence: TGTGCCAGCAGTCCCGACGCTACCACTGAAGCTTTCTTT. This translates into CASSPDATTEAFF.

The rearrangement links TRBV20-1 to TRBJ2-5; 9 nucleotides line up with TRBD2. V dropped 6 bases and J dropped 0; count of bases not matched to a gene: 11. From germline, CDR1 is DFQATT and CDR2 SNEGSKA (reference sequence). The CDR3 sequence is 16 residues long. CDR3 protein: CSAGFSGGTYQETQYF. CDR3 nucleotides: TGCAGTGCAGGTTTCAGCGGGGGGACTTACCAAGAGACCCAGTACTTC.

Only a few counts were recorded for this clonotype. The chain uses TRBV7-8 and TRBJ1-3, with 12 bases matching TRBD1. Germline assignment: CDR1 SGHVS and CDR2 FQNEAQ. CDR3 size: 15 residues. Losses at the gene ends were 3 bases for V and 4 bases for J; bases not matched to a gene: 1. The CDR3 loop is CASSLGQGAGNTIYF. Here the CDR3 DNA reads TGTGCCAGCAGCTTGGGACAGGGGGCCGGAAACACCATATATTTT.

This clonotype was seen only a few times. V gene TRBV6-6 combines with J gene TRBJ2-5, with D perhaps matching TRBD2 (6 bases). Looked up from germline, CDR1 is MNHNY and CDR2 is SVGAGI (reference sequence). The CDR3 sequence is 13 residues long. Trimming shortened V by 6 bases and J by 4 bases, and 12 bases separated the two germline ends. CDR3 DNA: TGTGCCAGCAGGATCGGGGGTGTAGAGACCCAGTACTTC. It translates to CASRIGGVETQYF.

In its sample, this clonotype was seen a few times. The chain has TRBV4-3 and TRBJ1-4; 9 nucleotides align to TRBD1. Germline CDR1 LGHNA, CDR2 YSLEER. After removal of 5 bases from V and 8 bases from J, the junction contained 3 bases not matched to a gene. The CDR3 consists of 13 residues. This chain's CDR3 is CASSVGQGEKLFF. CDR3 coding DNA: TGCGCCAGCAGCGTCGGACAGGGGGAAAAACTGTTTTTT.

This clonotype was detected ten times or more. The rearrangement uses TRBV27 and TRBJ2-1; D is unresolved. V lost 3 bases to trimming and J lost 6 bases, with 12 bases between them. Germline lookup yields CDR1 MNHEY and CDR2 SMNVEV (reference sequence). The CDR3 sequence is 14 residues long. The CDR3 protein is CASSLSRKGNEQFF. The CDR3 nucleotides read TGTGCCAGCAGTTTGTCCAGAAAGGGCAATGAGCAGTTCTTC.

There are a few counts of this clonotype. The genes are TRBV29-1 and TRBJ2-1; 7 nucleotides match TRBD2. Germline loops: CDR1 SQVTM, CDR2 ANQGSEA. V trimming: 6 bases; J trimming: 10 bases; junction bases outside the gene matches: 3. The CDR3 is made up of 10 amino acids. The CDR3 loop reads CSVTGLEQFF. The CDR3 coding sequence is TGCAGCGTGACGGGACTAGAGCAGTTCTTC.

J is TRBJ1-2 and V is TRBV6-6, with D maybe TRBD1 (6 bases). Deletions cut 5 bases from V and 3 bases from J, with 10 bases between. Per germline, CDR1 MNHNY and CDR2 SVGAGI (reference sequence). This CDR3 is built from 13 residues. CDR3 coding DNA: TGTGCCAGCAGTACACAGGGTGACTATGGCTACACCTTC. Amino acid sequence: CASSTQGDYGYTF.

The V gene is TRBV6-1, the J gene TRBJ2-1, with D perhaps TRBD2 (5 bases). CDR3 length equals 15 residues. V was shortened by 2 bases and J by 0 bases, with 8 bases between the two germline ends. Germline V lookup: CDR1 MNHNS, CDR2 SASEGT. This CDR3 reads CASSERGSSYNEQFF. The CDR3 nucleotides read TGTGCCAGCAGTGAAAGAGGGAGCTCCTACAATGAGCAGTTCTTC.

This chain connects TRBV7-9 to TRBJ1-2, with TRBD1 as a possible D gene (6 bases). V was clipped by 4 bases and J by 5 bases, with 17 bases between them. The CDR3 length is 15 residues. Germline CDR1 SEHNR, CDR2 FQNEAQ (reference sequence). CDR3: CASSSGGAGMYGYTF. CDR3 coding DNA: TGTGCCAGCAGCTCCGGGGGGGCAGGGATGTATGGCTACACCTTC.

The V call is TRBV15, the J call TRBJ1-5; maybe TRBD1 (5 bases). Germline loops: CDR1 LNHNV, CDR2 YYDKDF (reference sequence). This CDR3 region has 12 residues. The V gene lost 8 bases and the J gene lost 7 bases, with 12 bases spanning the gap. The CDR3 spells CATGGGEQPQHF. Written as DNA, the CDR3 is TGTGCCACCGGGGGAGGGGAGCAGCCCCAGCATTTT.

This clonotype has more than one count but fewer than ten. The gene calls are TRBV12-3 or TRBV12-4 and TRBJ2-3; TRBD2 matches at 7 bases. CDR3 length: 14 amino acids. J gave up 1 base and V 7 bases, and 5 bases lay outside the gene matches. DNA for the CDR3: TGTGCCAGCAAACCTACTAGCGGCACAGATACGCAGTATTTT. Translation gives CASKPTSGTDTQYF.